This T cell receptor beta chain was sequenced for a study of cytomegalovirus exposure and HLA in healthy donors. In the study overall: Unique TCRs from HLA-typed donors, some 85 million of them, were held in an early data release.

Study observations and caveats: Segments of the TCR beta V type were, in most cases, productive about 87% or about 30% of the time in an earlier analysis.

Use of 60 Vbeta and 13 Jbeta primers characterized the PCR. The repertoire was sequenced with immunoSEQ multiplex PCR; TCRdb's copy has only in-frame clones and lacks some. The repertoire has 150,000 to 200,000 clones, approximately 79% of them found once; the top ten carry approximately 6.9%. As to this clone: Antigen: not known.

The junction had 8 bases not matched to a gene; V was cut back by 5 bases and J by 2 bases. The CDR3 totals 15 residues. Looked up from germline, CDR1 is SGHTA and CDR2 is FQGNSA. The sequenced sample consisted of PBMCs. The receptor's source is a man aged 35 to 55 in good health and CMV-seropositive. V gene TRBV7-2 combines with J gene TRBJ1-1; 7 bases line up with TRBD1. CDR3 residues: CASSPRGWANTEAFF. The CDR3 region has the DNA TGTGCCAGCAGCCCCAGGGGGTGGGCCAACACTGAAGCTTTCTTT.